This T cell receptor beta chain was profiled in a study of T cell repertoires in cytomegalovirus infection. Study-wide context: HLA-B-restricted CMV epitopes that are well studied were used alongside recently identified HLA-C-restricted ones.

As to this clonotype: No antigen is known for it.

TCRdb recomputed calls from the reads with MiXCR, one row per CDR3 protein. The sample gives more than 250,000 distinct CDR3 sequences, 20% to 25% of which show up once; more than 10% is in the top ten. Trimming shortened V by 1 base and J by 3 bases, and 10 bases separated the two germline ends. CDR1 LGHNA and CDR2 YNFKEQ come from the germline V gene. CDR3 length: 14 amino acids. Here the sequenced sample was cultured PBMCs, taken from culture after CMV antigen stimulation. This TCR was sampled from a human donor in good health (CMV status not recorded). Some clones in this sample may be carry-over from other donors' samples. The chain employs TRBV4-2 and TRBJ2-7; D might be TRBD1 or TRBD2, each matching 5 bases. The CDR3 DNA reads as TGTGCCAGCAGCCAAGGGGGGAACAGCTACGAGCAGTACTTC. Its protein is CASSQGGNSYEQYF.